The clone carrying this TCR beta chain has just one count. Some clones are missing from TCRdb's copy, which holds only in-frame ones; the method was immunoSEQ multiplex PCR. The table has about 460,000 clones, approximately 71% seen once. The data are from a study of shared clonotypes between healthy human individuals. Germline V lookup: CDR1 MGHRA, CDR2 YSYEKL. This CDR3 is 15 amino acids long. The rearrangement links TRBV4-1 to TRBJ2-5; a possible D gene is TRBD1 (5 bases). Gene TRBJ2-7 matches the end of the DNA better, so the J call may be wrong. Sequencing was carried out using PBMCs. This receptor was obtained from a woman between 40 and 55 years old in good health. Some clones in this sample may be carry-over from other donors' samples. The CDR3 is CASSQGQGVSYEQYF. CDR3 DNA sequence: TGCGCCAGCAGCCAAGGGCAGGGTGTCTCCTACGAGCAGTACTTC.